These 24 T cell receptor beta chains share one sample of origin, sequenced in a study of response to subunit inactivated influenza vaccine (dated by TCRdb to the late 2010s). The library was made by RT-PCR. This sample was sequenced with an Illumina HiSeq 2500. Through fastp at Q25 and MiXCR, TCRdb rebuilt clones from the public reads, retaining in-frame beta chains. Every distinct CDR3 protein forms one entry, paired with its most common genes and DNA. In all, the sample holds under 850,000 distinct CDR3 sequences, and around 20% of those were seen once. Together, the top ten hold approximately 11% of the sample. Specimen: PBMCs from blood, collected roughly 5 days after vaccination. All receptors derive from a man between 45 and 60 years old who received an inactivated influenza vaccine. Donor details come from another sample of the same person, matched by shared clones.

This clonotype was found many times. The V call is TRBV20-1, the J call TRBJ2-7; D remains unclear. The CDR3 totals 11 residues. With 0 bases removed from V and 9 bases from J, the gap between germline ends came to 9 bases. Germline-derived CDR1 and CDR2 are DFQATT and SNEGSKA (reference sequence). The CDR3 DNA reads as TGCAGTGCTAGAGATCCCCCGGGGCAGTACTTC. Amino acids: CSARDPPGQYF.

The CDR3 DNA sequence: TGTGCCAGCAGCATTAGTCAGGGAAACTATGGCTACACCTTC. Translated: CASSISQGNYGYTF. The rearrangement uses TRBV9 and TRBJ1-2, with D perhaps TRBD1 (5 bases). This CDR3 is 14 amino acids long. Trimming took off 4 bases at V and 2 bases at J, with 12 bases between the two ends. Germline V gene lookup returns CDR1 SGDLS and CDR2 YYNGEE.

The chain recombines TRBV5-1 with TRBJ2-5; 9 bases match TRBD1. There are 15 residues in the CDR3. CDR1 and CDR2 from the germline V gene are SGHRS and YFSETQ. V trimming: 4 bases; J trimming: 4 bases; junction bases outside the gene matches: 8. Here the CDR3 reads CASSLTGGRAETQYF. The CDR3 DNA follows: TGCGCCAGCAGCCTAACAGGGGGCCGGGCAGAGACCCAGTACTTC.

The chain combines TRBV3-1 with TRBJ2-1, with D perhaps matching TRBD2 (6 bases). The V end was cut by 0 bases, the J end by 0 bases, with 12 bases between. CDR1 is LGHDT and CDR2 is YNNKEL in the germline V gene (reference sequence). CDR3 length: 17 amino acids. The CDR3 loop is CASSQEAGGSSYNEQFF. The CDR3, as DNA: TGTGCCAGCAGCCAAGAGGCCGGGGGTAGCTCCTACAATGAGCAGTTCTTC.

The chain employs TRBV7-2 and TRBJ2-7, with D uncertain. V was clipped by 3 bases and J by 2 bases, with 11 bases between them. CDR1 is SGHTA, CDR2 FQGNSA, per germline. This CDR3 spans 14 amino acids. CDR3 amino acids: CASSFPNLPYEQYF. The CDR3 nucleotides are TGTGCCAGCAGCTTTCCGAACCTCCCCTACGAGCAGTACTTC.

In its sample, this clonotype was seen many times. The CDR3 here is CASSKGGTGDFEQYF. The CDR3 DNA follows: TGTGCCAGCAGTAAGGGAGGGACAGGGGACTTCGAGCAGTACTTC. This rearrangement joins TRBV12-3 or TRBV12-4 to TRBJ2-7, with 10 bases that match TRBD1. Trimming took 5 bases from V and 6 from J; bases not matched to a gene: 10. The CDR3 contains 15 residues.

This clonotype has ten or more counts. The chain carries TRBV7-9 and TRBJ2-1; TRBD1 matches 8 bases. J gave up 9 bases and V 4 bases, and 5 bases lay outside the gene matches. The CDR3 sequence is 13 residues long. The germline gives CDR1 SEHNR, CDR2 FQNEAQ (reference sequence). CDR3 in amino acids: CASSSSGGVEQFF. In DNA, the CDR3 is TGTGCCAGCAGCTCATCAGGGGGCGTTGAGCAGTTCTTC.

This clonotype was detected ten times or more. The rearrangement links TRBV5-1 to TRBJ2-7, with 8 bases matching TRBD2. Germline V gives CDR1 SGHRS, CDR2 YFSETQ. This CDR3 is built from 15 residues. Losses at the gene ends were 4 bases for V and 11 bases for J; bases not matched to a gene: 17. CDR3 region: CASSPGGGTTPGEYF. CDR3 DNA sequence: TGCGCCAGCAGCCCGGGAGGGGGGACTACCCCTGGGGAGTACTTC.

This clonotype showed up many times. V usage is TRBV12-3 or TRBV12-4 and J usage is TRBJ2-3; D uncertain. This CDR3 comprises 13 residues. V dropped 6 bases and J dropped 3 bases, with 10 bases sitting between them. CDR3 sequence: CASSRLMTDTQYF. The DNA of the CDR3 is TGTGCCAGCAGCAGGTTGATGACAGATACGCAGTATTTT.

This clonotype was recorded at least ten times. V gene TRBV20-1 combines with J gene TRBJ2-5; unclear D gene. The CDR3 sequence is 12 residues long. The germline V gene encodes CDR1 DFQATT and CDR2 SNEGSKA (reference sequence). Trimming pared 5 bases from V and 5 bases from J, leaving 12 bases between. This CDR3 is CSALTAGETQYF. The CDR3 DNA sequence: TGCAGTGCTCTGACTGCTGGGGAGACCCAGTACTTC.

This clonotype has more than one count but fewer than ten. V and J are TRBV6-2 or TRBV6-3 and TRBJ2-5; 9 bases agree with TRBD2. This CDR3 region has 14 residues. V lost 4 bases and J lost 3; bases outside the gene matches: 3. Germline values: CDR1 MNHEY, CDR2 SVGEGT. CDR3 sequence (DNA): TGTGCCAGCAGTTCGCGACTAGCGGAAGAGACCCAGTACTTC. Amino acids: CASSSRLAEETQYF.

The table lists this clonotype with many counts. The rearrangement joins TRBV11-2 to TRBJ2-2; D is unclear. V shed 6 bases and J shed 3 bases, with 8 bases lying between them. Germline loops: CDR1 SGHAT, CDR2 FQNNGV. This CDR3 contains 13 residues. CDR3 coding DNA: TGTGCCAGCAGTTTGGCTCACACCGGGGAGCTGTTTTTT. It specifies CASSLAHTGELFF.

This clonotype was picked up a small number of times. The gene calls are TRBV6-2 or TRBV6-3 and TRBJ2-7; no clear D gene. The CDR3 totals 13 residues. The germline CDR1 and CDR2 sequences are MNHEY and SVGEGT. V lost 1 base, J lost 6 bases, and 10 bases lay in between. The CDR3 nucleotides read TGTGCCAGCAGTTACTGGGCGAACTCCGAGCAGTACTTC. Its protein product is CASSYWANSEQYF.

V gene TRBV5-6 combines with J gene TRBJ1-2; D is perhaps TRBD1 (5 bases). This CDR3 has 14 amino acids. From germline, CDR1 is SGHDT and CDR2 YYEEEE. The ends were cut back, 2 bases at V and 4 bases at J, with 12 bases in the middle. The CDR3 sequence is CASSFGRGFYGYTF. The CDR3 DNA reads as TGTGCCAGCAGCTTCGGACGGGGGTTCTATGGCTACACCTTC.

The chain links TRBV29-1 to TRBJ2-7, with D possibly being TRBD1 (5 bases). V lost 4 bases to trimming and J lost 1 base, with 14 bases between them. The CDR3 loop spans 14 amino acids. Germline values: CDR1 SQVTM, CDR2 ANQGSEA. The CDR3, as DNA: TGCAGCGTTGCCCAAGGGGCAGGGTCCTACGAGCAGTACTTC. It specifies CSVAQGAGSYEQYF.

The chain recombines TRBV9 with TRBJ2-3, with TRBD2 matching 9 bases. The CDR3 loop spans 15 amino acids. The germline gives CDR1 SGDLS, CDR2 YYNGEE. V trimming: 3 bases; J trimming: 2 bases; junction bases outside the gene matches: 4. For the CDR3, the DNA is TGTGCCAGCAGCGCCGCGGGACTAGCCACAGATACGCAGTATTTT. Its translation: CASSAAGLATDTQYF.

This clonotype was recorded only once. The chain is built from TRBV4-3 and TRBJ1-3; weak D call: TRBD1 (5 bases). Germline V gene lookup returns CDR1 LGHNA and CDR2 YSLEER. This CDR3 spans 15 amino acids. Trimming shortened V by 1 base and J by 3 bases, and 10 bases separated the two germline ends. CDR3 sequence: CASSQVSGNGNTIYF. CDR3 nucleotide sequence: TGCGCCAGCAGCCAAGTGTCAGGGAATGGAAACACCATATATTTT.

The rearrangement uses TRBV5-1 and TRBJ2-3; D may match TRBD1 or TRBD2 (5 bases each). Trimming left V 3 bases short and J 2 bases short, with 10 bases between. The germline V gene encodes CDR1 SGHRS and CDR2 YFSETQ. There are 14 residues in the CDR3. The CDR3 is CASSWGRVTDTQYF. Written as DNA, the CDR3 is TGCGCCAGCAGCTGGGGACGGGTCACAGATACGCAGTATTTT.

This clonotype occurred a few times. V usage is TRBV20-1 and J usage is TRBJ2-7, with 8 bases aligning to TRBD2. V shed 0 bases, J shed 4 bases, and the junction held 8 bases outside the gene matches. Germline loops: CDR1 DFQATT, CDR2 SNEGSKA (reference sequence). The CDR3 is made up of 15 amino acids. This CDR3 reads CSARDIGGGLYEQYF. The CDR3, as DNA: TGCAGTGCTAGAGATATCGGCGGGGGGTTATACGAGCAGTACTTC.

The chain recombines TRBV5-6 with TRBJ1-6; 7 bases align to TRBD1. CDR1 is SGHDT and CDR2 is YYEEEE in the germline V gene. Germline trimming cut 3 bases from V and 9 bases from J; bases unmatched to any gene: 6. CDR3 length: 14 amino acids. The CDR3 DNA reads TGTGCCAGCAGCTGGACAGGTGTTTCTTCACCCCTCCACTTT. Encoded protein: CASSWTGVSSPLHF.

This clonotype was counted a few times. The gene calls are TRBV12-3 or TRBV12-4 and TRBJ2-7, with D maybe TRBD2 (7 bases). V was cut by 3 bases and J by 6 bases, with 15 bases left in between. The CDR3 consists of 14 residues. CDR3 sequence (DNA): TGTGCCAGCAGTTTCGGGGGGCGGCTTGGCGAGCAGTACTTC. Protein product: CASSFGGRLGEQYF.

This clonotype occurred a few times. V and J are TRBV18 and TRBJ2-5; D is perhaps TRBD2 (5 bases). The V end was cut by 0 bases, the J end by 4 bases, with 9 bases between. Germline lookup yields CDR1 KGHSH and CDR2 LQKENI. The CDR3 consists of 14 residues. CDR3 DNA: TGTGCCAGCTCACCACCGGGAGCCGGAGAGACCCAGTACTTC. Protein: CASSPPGAGETQYF.

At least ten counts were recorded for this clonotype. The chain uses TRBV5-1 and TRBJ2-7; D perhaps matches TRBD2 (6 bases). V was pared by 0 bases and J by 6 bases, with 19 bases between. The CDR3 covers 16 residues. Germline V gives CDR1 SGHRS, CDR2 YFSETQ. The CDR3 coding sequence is TGCGCCAGCAGCTTGGAGGGAGGACGTCGGCAGCTCGAGCAGTACTTC. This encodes CASSLEGGRRQLEQYF. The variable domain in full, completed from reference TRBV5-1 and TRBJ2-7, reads KAGVTQTPRYLIKTRGQQVTLSCSPISGHRSVSWYQQTPGQGLQFLFEYFSETQRNKGNFPGRFSGRQFSNSRSEMNVSTLELGDSALYLCASSLEGGRRQLEQYFGPGTRLTVT.

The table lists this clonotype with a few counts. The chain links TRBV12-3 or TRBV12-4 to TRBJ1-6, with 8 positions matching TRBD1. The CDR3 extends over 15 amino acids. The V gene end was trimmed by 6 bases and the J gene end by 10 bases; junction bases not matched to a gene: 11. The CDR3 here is CASSLRAGGRSPLHF. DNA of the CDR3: TGTGCCAGCAGCTTAAGGGCAGGGGGCAGGTCACCCCTCCACTTT.